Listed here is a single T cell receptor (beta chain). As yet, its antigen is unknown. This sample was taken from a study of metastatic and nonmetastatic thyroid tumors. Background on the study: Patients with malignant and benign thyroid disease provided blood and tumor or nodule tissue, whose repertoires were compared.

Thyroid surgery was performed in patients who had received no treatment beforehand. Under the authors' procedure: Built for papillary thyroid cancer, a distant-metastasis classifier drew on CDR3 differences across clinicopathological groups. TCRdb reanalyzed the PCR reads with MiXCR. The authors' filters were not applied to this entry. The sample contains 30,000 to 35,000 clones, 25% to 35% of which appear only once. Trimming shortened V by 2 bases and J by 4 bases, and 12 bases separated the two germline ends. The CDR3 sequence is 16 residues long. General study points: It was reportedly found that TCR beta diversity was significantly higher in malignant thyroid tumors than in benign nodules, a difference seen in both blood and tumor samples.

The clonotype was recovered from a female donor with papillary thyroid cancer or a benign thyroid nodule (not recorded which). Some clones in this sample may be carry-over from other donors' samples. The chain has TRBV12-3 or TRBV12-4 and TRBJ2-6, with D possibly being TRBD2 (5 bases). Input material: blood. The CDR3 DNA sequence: TGTGCCAGCAGTTTACTCGGGGTGGGGGGGGCCAACGTCCTGACTTTC. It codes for CASSLLGVGGANVLTF.